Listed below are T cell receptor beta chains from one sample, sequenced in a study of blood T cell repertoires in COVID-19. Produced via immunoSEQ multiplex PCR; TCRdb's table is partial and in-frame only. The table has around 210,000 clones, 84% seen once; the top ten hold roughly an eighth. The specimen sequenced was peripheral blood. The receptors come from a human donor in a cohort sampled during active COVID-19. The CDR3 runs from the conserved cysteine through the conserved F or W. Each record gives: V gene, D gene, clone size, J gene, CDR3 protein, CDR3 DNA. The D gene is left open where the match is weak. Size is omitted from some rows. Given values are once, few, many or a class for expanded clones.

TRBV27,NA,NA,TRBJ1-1,CASRLTGPTEAFF,TGTGCCAGTCGGTTGACAGGCCCCACTGAAGCTTTCTTT
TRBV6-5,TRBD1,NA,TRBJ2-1,CASGPGTGALNEQFF,TGTGCCAGCGGCCCCGGGACAGGGGCCCTCAATGAGCAGTTCTTC
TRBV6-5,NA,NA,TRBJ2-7,CASTQGGEQYF,TGTGCCAGCACACAGGGTGGGGAGCAGTACTTC
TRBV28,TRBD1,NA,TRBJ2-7,CASSLEGQGAYEQYF,TGTGCCAGCAGTTTGGAAGGACAGGGGGCCTACGAGCAGTACTTC
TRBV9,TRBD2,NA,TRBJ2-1,CASSSGTSSFSYNEQFF,TGTGCCAGCAGCAGTGGGACTAGCTCCTTCTCCTACAATGAGCAGTTCTTC
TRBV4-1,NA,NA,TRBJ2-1,CASSRHSSNEQFF,TGCGCCAGCAGCCGTCACAGCAGCAATGAGCAGTTCTTC
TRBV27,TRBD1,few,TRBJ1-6,CASSRNRDSMESLHF,TGTGCCAGCAGTCGAAACCGGGACAGTATGGAATCCCTCCACTTT
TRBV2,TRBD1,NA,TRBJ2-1,CASRQTGNNEQFF,TGTGCCAGCAGACAGACAGGGAACAATGAGCAGTTCTTC
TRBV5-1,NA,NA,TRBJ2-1,CASSLLLANEQFF,TGCGCCAGCAGCTTGCTACTAGCAAATGAGCAGTTCTTC
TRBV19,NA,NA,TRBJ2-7,CASSRSTGKNYEQYF,TGTGCCAGTAGTAGATCAACAGGTAAAAACTACGAGCAGTACTTC
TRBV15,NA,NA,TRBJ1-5,CATSRDSGAYSNQPQHF,TGTGCCACCAGCAGAGATTCAGGGGCTTATAGCAATCAGCCCCAGCATTTT
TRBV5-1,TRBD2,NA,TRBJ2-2,CASSPLAGANTGELFF,TGCGCCAGCAGCCCTTTAGCGGGGGCGAACACCGGGGAGCTGTTTTTT
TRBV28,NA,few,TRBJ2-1,CASSLLLSGSGNEQFF,TGTGCCAGCAGTCTATTACTTTCCGGGAGTGGCAATGAGCAGTTCTTC
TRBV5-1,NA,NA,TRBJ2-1,CASSLGRVTYNEQFF,TGCGCCAGCAGCTTGGGTCGGGTGACCTACAATGAGCAGTTCTTC
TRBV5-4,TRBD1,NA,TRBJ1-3,CASSPGTVGGNTIYF,TGTGCCAGCAGCCCCGGGACAGTAGGTGGAAACACCATATATTTT
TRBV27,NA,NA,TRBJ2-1,CASSSTDVYNEQFF,TGTGCCAGCAGTTCTACAGACGTCTACAATGAGCAGTTCTTC
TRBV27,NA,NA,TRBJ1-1,CASSSRQTLEAFF,TGTGCCAGCAGTTCCCGACAGACCCTTGAAGCTTTCTTT
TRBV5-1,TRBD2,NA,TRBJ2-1,CASSRPSGRTNEQFF,TGCGCCAGCAGCCGCCCGAGCGGGAGGACCAATGAGCAGTTCTTC
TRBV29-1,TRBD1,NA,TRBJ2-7,CSALRAGGSYEQYF,TGCAGCGCCTTGCGGGCAGGGGGCTCCTACGAGCAGTACTTC
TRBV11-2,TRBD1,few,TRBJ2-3,CASSLLYGTGSTDTQYF,TGTGCCAGCAGCTTATTGTACGGGACAGGGTCGACAGATACGCAGTATTTT
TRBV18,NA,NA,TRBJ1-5,CASSQEGATWPQHF,TGTGCCAGCTCACAAGAGGGAGCAACCTGGCCCCAGCATTTT
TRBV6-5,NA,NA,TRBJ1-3,CASSYSGLISGNTIYF,TGTGCCAGCAGTTACTCGGGCCTGATCTCTGGAAACACCATATATTTT
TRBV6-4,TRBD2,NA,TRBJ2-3,CASSRRLAGGADTQYF,TGTGCCAGCAGTAGGAGGCTAGCGGGAGGGGCAGATACGCAGTATTTT
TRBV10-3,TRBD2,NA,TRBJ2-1,CAISESGAGASYNEQFF,TGTGCCATCAGTGAGTCTGGGGCGGGAGCTTCCTACAATGAGCAGTTCTTC
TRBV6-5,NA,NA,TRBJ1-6,CASSRTVNNSPLHF,TGTGCCAGCAGTCGGACAGTTAATAATTCACCCCTCCACTTT
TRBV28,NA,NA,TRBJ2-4,CASSFTGMVAKNIQYF,TGTGCCAGCAGTTTTACCGGGATGGTAGCCAAAAACATTCAGTACTTC
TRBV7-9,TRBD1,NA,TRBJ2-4,CASSSTNEGGTKNIQYF,TGTGCCAGCAGCTCCACTAACGAAGGGGGCACCAAAAACATTCAGTACTTC
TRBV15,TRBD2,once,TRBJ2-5,CATSRDAGRVETQYF,TGTGCCACCAGCAGAGACGCAGGGAGGGTAGAGACCCAGTACTTC
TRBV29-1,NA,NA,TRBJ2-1,CSVKWAGSNEQFF,TGCAGCGTGAAATGGGCCGGGAGCAATGAGCAGTTCTTC
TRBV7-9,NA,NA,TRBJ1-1,CASSLNQINTEAFF,TGTGCCAGCAGCTTAAACCAGATCAACACTGAAGCTTTCTTT
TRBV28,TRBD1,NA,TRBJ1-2,CASRQDRGPYGYTF,TGTGCCAGCAGACAGGACAGGGGTCCCTATGGCTACACCTTC
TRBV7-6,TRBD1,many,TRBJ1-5,CASSRGQVPNQPQHF,TGTGCCAGCAGCAGAGGACAGGTGCCCAATCAGCCCCAGCATTTT
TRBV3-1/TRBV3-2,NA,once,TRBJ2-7,CASSQLGSHEQYF,TGTGCCAGCAGCCAACTCGGTTCGCACGAGCAGTACTTC
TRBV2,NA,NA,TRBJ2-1,CASSESPGSYNEQFF,TGTGCCAGCAGTGAAAGTCCTGGCTCATACAATGAGCAGTTCTTC
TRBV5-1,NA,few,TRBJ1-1,CASSSGEGSVNTEAFF,TGCGCCAGCAGCTCCGGGGAGGGGTCGGTGAACACTGAAGCTTTCTTT
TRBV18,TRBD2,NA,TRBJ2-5,CASSPRAGGPEETQYF,TGTGCCAGCTCACCACGGGCGGGAGGCCCCGAAGAGACCCAGTACTTC
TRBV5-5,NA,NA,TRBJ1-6,CASSLGLSASSYNSPLHF,TGTGCCAGCAGCTTGGGGCTTTCTGCCAGCTCCTATAATTCACCCCTCCACTTT
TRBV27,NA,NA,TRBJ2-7,CASSRDLSYEQYF,TGTGCCAGCAGCCGGGACTTATCCTACGAGCAGTACTTC
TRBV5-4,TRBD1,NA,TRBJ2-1,CASSWSDRGLNEQFF,TGTGCCAGCAGCTGGAGTGACAGGGGGCTCAATGAGCAGTTCTTC
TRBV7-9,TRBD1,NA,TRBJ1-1,CASSLQGAEAFF,TGTGCCAGCAGCCTACAGGGGGCTGAAGCTTTCTTT
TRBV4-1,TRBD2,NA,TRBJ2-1,CASSQVRLAGDSNEQFF,TGCGCCAGCAGCCAAGTCCGACTAGCGGGAGACAGCAATGAGCAGTTCTTC